Reported below is one T cell receptor beta chain. Its target is not known. This sample was taken from a study of blood T cells in healthy people across ages. Study-wide results and caveats: Expanded clonotype changes were possibly confounded by unknown donor CMV status.

The CDR3 contains 13 residues. In germline, CDR1 is KGHSH, CDR2 LQKENI. V lost 2 bases and J lost 3, with 8 bases in between. Sample-barcoded 5' priming and a J-beta primer mix drove a second PCR of about 6 to 12 cycles. A template-switch adaptor that had 12 random nucleotides put a tag on each cDNA molecule. TCRdb analysed the 5' RACE reads with MiXCR anew, one entry per CDR3 protein. The sample yields fewer than 800,000 distinct CDR3 sequences, roughly 49% seen once. Peripheral blood samples of around 11 milliliters were drawn from each donor. The clonotype was recovered from a woman aged 60-75 years in good health. The chain has TRBV18 and TRBJ2-7; D unclear. Sample: blood. The CDR3 DNA follows: TGTGCCAGCTCACCAGTACCGATCTACGAGCAGTACTTC. Translation gives CASSPVPIYEQYF.